This T cell receptor beta chain was sequenced during a study of siplizumab effects on memory and regulatory T cells. Study-wide results and caveats: Phenotypic classification as naive or memory proved unattainable for roughly 75-97% of proliferating CD4+ or CD8+ clones. Confirmation was lacking for the suppressive function of proliferating Tregs derived from siplizumab cultures.

This CDR3 has 15 amino acids. Trimming cost V 0 bases and J 4 bases, with 13 bases left between them. Looked up from germline, CDR1 is MNHNY and CDR2 is SVGAGI (reference sequence). This clone was detected only a few times. Its target is not known. The method was immunoSEQ multiplex PCR; TCRdb's version includes in-frame clones alone and lacks a portion of them. Here the sample spans some 80,000 clones, 85% to 95% being singletons. The chain recombines TRBV6-6 with TRBJ2-7, with D tentatively TRBD1 or TRBD2 (5 bases each). This clonotype was obtained from a human donor in good health. Sample: CD8+ T cells sorted from blood. The CDR3 loop reads CASSYSGTAPYEQYF. The CDR3, as DNA: TGTGCCAGCAGTTACTCAGGGACGGCACCGTACGAGCAGTACTTC.